A single sample is the source of the 27 T cell receptor beta chains below, sequenced in a study of T cell changes during pregnancy in multiple sclerosis. Clones were sequenced by immunoSEQ multiplex PCR, and TCRdb holds only the in-frame ones, with some missing. The table has about 47,000 clones, approximately 90% seen once. Here the sequenced sample was peripheral blood, taken in the first trimester of pregnancy. These receptors came from a female donor with multiple sclerosis, enrolled in a pregnancy study.

The CDR3 nucleotides read TGTGCCTGGACACCCAGGGTTGGGACCCAGTACTTC. Translation: CAWTPRVGTQYF. The V and J genes are TRBV30 and TRBJ2-5; maybe TRBD1 (5 bases). Germline V gives CDR1 GTSNPN, CDR2 SVGIG (reference sequence). The ends were cut back, 4 bases at V and 7 bases at J, with 13 bases in the middle. This CDR3 has 12 amino acids. The full variable domain, in which reference TRBV30 and TRBJ2-5 provide the parts outside the CDR3, is SQTIHQWPATLVQPVGSPLSLECTVEGTSNPNLYWYRQAAGRGLQLLFYSVGIGQISSEVPQNLSASRPQDRQFILSSKKLLLSDSGFYLCAWTPRVGTQYFGPGTRLLVL.

This clone occurred once. The chain uses TRBV19 and TRBJ2-3, with TRBD1 matching over 8 bases. Germline V gene sequence: CDR1 LNHDA, CDR2 SQIVND (reference sequence). V was pared by 3 bases and J by 5 bases, with 10 bases of the junction left unmatched. This CDR3 region has 16 residues. In DNA, the CDR3 is TGTGCCAGTAGTATCGGCAGGGGGCCGAGGGTAGATACGCAGTATTTT. Translated: CASSIGRGPRVDTQYF.

The gene calls are TRBV5-1 and TRBJ2-5; D might be TRBD1 (5 bases). The CDR3 extends over 19 amino acids. CDR1 and CDR2 from the germline V gene are SGHRS and YFSETQ. The ends were cut back, 2 bases at V and 2 bases at J, with 25 bases in the middle. The CDR3 sequence is CASSFRGAVGRVIQETQYF. In nucleotides, the CDR3 is TGCGCCAGCAGCTTTAGAGGTGCCGTCGGCAGGGTAATTCAAGAGACCCAGTACTTC.

V is TRBV5-1 and J is TRBJ1-1, with D unresolved. Germline V gene sequence: CDR1 SGHRS, CDR2 YFSETQ. The germline V and J ends were trimmed by 0 bases and 1 base, with 7 bases remaining between them. CDR3 length: 14 amino acids. This CDR3 reads CASSLDSQNTEAFF. Written as DNA, the CDR3 is TGCGCCAGCAGCTTGGACAGCCAGAACACTGAAGCTTTCTTT.

V and J are TRBV5-1 and TRBJ1-2, with D possibly matching TRBD1 (6 bases). The germline V gene encodes CDR1 SGHRS and CDR2 YFSETQ. CDR3 length equals 15 residues. The V end was cut by 3 bases, the J end by 8 bases, with 20 bases between. The CDR3 coding sequence is TGCGCCAGCAGCTCCCACGAGAACAGGGCTGGAGGCTACACCTTC. Its translation: CASSSHENRAGGYTF. Looking up the rest from reference TRBV5-1 and TRBJ1-2 gives the full variable domain: KAGVTQTPRYLIKTRGQQVTLSCSPISGHRSVSWYQQTPGQGLQFLFEYFSETQRNKGNFPGRFSGRQFSNSRSEMNVSTLELGDSALYLCASSSHENRAGGYTFGSGTRLTVV.

There are a few counts of this clone. The J gene is TRBJ1-5, the V gene TRBV4-1; D is undetermined. V was shortened by 0 bases and J by 5 bases, with 8 bases between the two germline ends. The CDR3 is made up of 14 amino acids. Germline V gene data show CDR1 as MGHRA and CDR2 as YSYEKL. The CDR3 loop is CASSQERVDQPQHF. The CDR3 region has the DNA TGCGCCAGCAGCCAAGAACGAGTGGATCAGCCCCAGCATTTT.

The chain combines TRBV6-4 with TRBJ1-6; D uncertain. This CDR3 spans 13 amino acids. Deletions cut 4 bases from V and 6 bases from J, with 7 bases between. The germline CDR1 and CDR2 sequences are MRHNA and SNTAGT. The CDR3 sequence is CASSVQLNSPLHF. The CDR3 coding sequence is TGTGCCAGCAGTGTACAGCTTAATTCACCCCTCCACTTT.

The chain links TRBV10-2 to TRBJ1-5, with no clear D. V gave up 3 bases and J gave up 6 bases, with 9 bases separating them. Germline loops: CDR1 WSHSY, CDR2 SAAADI. There are 13 residues in the CDR3. CDR3 loop: CASSDGEAQPQHF. The CDR3 nucleotides read TGCGCCAGCAGTGATGGAGAGGCTCAGCCCCAGCATTTT.

The V and J genes are TRBV10-3 and TRBJ2-5; D unresolved. V was pared by 8 bases and J by 3 bases, with 7 bases between. CDR1 and CDR2 (germline): ENHRY, SYGVKD. The CDR3 extends over 11 amino acids. DNA for the CDR3: TGTGCCATCGCGGCAGAAGAGACCCAGTACTTC. Its translation is CAIAAEETQYF.

The V call is TRBV7-2, the J call TRBJ2-3, with a possible D match to TRBD1 (6 bases). Trimming stripped 4 bases from V and 4 bases from J, with 15 bases between. Germline CDR1 SGHTA, CDR2 FQGNSA. This CDR3 has 15 residues. This CDR3 is CASSSGQVSADTQYF. CDR3 DNA sequence: TGTGCCAGCAGCTCGGGACAAGTTAGCGCAGATACGCAGTATTTT.

This chain connects TRBV27 to TRBJ1-5; 10 bases align to TRBD1. Per the germline V gene, CDR1 is MNHEY and CDR2 is SMNVEV (reference sequence). Trimming at V came to 6 bases and at J to 7 bases, leaving 6 bases not matched to a gene. The CDR3 covers 14 residues. CDR3 nucleotides: TGTGCCAGCAGAACGACAGGGGGCGCGCAGCCCCAGCATTTT. It translates to CASRTTGGAQPQHF.

The chain has TRBV5-3 and TRBJ1-5; 8 bases agree with TRBD1. TRBV5-3 carries the ORF label, with uncertain function. The V gene end was trimmed by 3 bases and the J gene end by 5 bases; junction bases not matched to a gene: 7. This CDR3 is built from 15 residues. Here the CDR3 reads CARSSDRVEDQPQHF. In DNA form, the CDR3 reads TGTGCCAGAAGCTCGGACAGGGTTGAGGATCAGCCCCAGCATTTT.

Here the CDR3 reads CASSQGQVGEQYF. DNA for the CDR3: TGTGCCAGCAGCCAGGGACAGGTGGGCGAGCAGTACTTC. V and J are TRBV5-4 and TRBJ2-7; 8 bases match TRBD1. The junction had 6 bases not matched to a gene; V was cut back by 4 bases and J by 6 bases. In germline, CDR1 is SGHNT, CDR2 YYREEE (reference sequence). CDR3 length: 13 residues.

The genes are TRBV30 and TRBJ1-2; no clear D. This CDR3 spans 13 amino acids. Germline values: CDR1 GTSNPN, CDR2 SVGIG (reference sequence). V was clipped by 0 bases and J by 8 bases, with 13 bases between them. The CDR3 region is CAWSVLLLRGYTF. CDR3 DNA: TGTGCCTGGAGTGTACTTCTACTCCGGGGCTACACCTTC.

V gene TRBV28 combines with J gene TRBJ2-4, with 10 bases identical to TRBD1. Germline CDR1 is MDHEN and CDR2 is SYDVKM. Trimming removed 4 bases from V and 6 bases from J; junction bases left unmatched: 0. This CDR3 is 13 amino acids long. The CDR3 spells CASSWDRGNIQYF. Written as DNA, the CDR3 is TGTGCCAGCAGTTGGGACAGGGGAAACATTCAGTACTTC.

The chain joins TRBV5-1 to TRBJ1-2; 7 nucleotides match TRBD1. Germline CDR1 and CDR2: SGHRS and YFSETQ. The CDR3 is 15 residues long. Trimming took 0 bases from V and 3 from J; bases not matched to a gene: 5. The CDR3 region is CASSLEGQIHYGYTF. CDR3 nucleotide sequence: TGCGCCAGCAGCTTGGAGGGACAGATTCACTATGGCTACACCTTC.

The rearrangement links TRBV11-2 to TRBJ2-7; no reliable D call. The CDR3 covers 12 residues. Looked up from germline, CDR1 is SGHAT and CDR2 is FQNNGV. V was shortened by 5 bases and J by 2 bases, with 7 bases between the two germline ends. DNA of the CDR3: TGTGCCAGCAGCCGCGAAACCTACGAGCAGTACTTC. This translates into CASSRETYEQYF.

The genes are TRBV9 and TRBJ1-6, with 7 bases identical to TRBD1. The CDR3 is 15 amino acids. Germline V gene lookup returns CDR1 SGDLS and CDR2 YYNGEE. Trimming cost V 4 bases and J 5 bases; bases outside gene matches: 6. This CDR3 reads CASSTAGTDNSPLHF. The CDR3 region has the DNA TGTGCCAGCAGCACCGCCGGGACAGATAATTCACCCCTCCACTTT.

CDR3 sequence reads: CASSQAPHRGTGNTIYF. The CDR3 DNA reads TGCGCCAGCAGCCAAGCCCCCCATCGGGGTACTGGAAACACCATATATTTT. The rearrangement joins TRBV4-1 to TRBJ1-3; D is unresolved. CDR1 and CDR2 from the germline V gene are MGHRA and YSYEKL. V was trimmed by 1 base and J by 2 bases, leaving 15 bases between them. The CDR3 consists of 17 residues.

J is TRBJ2-1 and V is TRBV7-8, with 7 bases matching TRBD2. This CDR3 is built from 16 residues. J lost 1 base, V lost 5 bases, and 8 bases had no gene match. Germline values: CDR1 SGHVS, CDR2 FQNEAQ. The chain's CDR3 is CASSAFRGVSYNEQFF. Here the CDR3 DNA reads TGTGCCAGCAGCGCGTTCCGGGGGGTTTCCTACAATGAGCAGTTCTTC.

The chain is built from TRBV18 and TRBJ1-2; a weak D match, TRBD1 (5 bases). Germline V CDR1 and CDR2: KGHSH, LQKENI. Trimming stripped 2 bases from V and 4 bases from J, with 14 bases between. The CDR3 is 15 amino acids. This chain's CDR3 is CASSPGRRGSYGYTF. The CDR3 DNA follows: TGTGCCAGCTCACCAGGGAGGAGGGGTAGCTATGGCTACACCTTC.

The rearrangement links TRBV18 to TRBJ1-2; D is ambiguous. The CDR3 is made up of 14 amino acids. Trimming removed 1 base from V and 5 bases from J, with 11 bases in between. The germline gives CDR1 KGHSH, CDR2 LQKENI. CDR3 protein: CASSPQGGGYGYTF. CDR3 DNA: TGTGCCAGCTCACCACAGGGTGGAGGGTATGGCTACACCTTC.

V and J are TRBV5-1 and TRBJ2-1; no clear D gene. This CDR3 has 13 amino acids. The V gene's germline CDR1 is SGHRS and CDR2 YFSETQ. Trimming pared 4 bases from V and 4 bases from J, leaving 9 bases between. In DNA form, the CDR3 reads TGCGCCAGCAGCCTTGAGATATACAATGAGCAGTTCTTC. Its translation is CASSLEIYNEQFF.

V gene TRBV6-4 combines with J gene TRBJ1-2; TRBD1 aligns across 8 bases. The germline V gene encodes CDR1 MRHNA and CDR2 SNTAGT. V shed 0 bases, J shed 7 bases, and the junction held 7 bases outside the gene matches. The CDR3 has 15 residues. CDR3 residues: CASSDSGRGLGGYTF. CDR3 in DNA: TGTGCCAGCAGTGACTCCGGCAGGGGGCTAGGTGGCTACACCTTC.

This chain connects TRBV29-1 to TRBJ1-1, with a tentative D call TRBD1 (5 bases). In germline, CDR1 is SQVTM, CDR2 ANQGSEA. Trimming took off 4 bases at V and 0 bases at J, with 12 bases between the two ends. CDR3 length: 14 residues. The CDR3 protein is CSVAPGLLNTEAFF. Here the CDR3 DNA reads TGCAGCGTTGCCCCGGGACTGCTGAACACTGAAGCTTTCTTT.

V is TRBV5-1 and J is TRBJ1-1; D is possibly TRBD1 (5 bases). V lost 0 bases to trimming and J lost 4 bases, with 10 bases between them. CDR1 and CDR2 from the germline V gene are SGHRS and YFSETQ. The CDR3 length is 14 residues. CDR3 nucleotides: TGCGCCAGCAGCTTGGGGGATGGGGCCACTGAAGCTTTCTTT. Residues: CASSLGDGATEAFF.

This clone was detected a few times. V is TRBV4-3 and J is TRBJ2-2; a weak D match, TRBD1 (6 bases). Trimming cost V 0 bases and J 6 bases, with 11 bases left between them. In germline, CDR1 is LGHNA, CDR2 YSLEER. The CDR3 extends over 15 amino acids. CDR3 nucleotide sequence: TGCGCCAGCAGCCAAGAACACAGGGCGGCCGGGGAGCTGTTTTTT. Its protein is CASSQEHRAAGELFF.